One and the same sample provided the 10 T cell receptor beta chains below, sequenced in a study of shared clonotypes between healthy human individuals. Sequenced by immunoSEQ multiplex PCR; TCRdb stores in-frame clones only, minus some. Of some 300,000 clones listed, more than 60% are singletons. The sample taken for sequencing was memory CD4+ T cells sorted from blood. Specified subset: CD45RA-negative fraction. These receptors were obtained from a man aged 30 to 39 in good health.

In regard to this clone: Different DNA sequences within this sample yield the same CDR3. The chain recombines TRBV18 with TRBJ1-1; 7 nucleotides match TRBD1. This CDR3 has 14 amino acids. The J segment lost 1 base and the V segment lost 2 bases, leaving 1 base of the junction unmatched. CDR1 and CDR2 (germline): KGHSH, LQKENI. CDR3 loop: CASSPRTGNTEAFF. In DNA, the CDR3 is TGTGCCAGCTCACCAAGGACAGGGAACACTGAAGCTTTCTTT.

This sequence joins TRBV7-6 and TRBJ2-5, with D maybe TRBD2 (6 bases). The germline gives CDR1 SGHVS, CDR2 FNYEAQ. V lost 5 bases and J 3 bases, leaving 19 bases between the germline ends. The CDR3 is made up of 16 amino acids. CDR3 DNA sequence: TGTGCCAGCAGCCCCTTAAGCATTGGAGGGGAAGAGACCCAGTACTTC. Amino acid sequence: CASSPLSIGGEETQYF.

The chain uses TRBV29-1 and TRBJ2-1, with 11 bases that match TRBD2. V shed 2 bases and J 4 bases; nucleotides not matched to a gene: 1. This CDR3 has 14 amino acids. CDR1 is SQVTM, CDR2 ANQGSEA, per germline. The CDR3 is CSVERTSGYNEQFF. In DNA, the CDR3 is TGCAGCGTTGAACGGACTAGCGGGTACAATGAGCAGTTCTTC.

The chain is built from TRBV2 and TRBJ2-1; 10 positions match TRBD1. Trimming removed 5 bases from V and 4 bases from J; junction bases left unmatched: 5. The V gene's germline CDR1 is SNHLY and CDR2 FYNNEI. The CDR3 has 15 amino acids. This CDR3 is CASSYKGQGYNEQFF. As DNA, the CDR3 is TGTGCCAGCAGTTATAAGGGACAGGGGTACAATGAGCAGTTCTTC.

The chain employs TRBV29-1 and TRBJ2-5, with 10 bases aligning to TRBD2. Germline V lookup: CDR1 SQVTM, CDR2 ANQGSEA. This CDR3 comprises 13 residues. Losses at the gene ends were 5 bases for V and 5 bases for J; bases not matched to a gene: 5. The CDR3 loop is CSVLAGGGETQYF. Here the CDR3 DNA reads TGCAGCGTTTTAGCGGGAGGTGGGGAGACCCAGTACTTC.

This clone was recorded once. This chain connects TRBV10-2 to TRBJ1-5; TRBD1 aligns across 10 bases. V gave up 8 bases and J gave up 4 bases; unmatched junction bases: 5. This CDR3 spans 14 amino acids. Germline loops: CDR1 WSHSY, CDR2 SAAADI. CDR3 nucleotide sequence: TGCGCCAGCCGAGGGACAGGGGTTAATCAGCCCCAGCATTTT. Protein sequence: CASRGTGVNQPQHF.

This sequence joins TRBV15 and TRBJ2-5; TRBD1 matches at 7 bases. J was trimmed by 7 bases and V by 3 bases; bases with no gene match: 11. Germline-derived CDR1 and CDR2 are LNHNV and YYDKDF (reference sequence). This CDR3 is built from 15 residues. CDR3 in amino acids: CATSRDDRALGTQYF. CDR3 coding DNA: TGTGCCACCAGCAGGGACGACAGGGCGCTGGGGACCCAGTACTTC.

CDR3 nucleotides: TGTGCCAGCAGCCCTCTAGCGGGAGGTGGGAACGAGCAGTACTTC. Encoded protein: CASSPLAGGGNEQYF. The rearrangement joins TRBV7-3 to TRBJ2-7; TRBD2 agrees at 11 bases. CDR1 SGHTA and CDR2 FQGTGA come from the germline V gene. J lost 5 bases, V lost 5 bases, and 8 bases had no gene match. This CDR3 has 15 amino acids.

The chain uses TRBV27 and TRBJ2-1; tentative D call: TRBD2 (5 bases). Trimming shortened V by 0 bases and J by 8 bases, and 14 bases separated the two germline ends. Germline values: CDR1 MNHEY, CDR2 SMNVEV (reference sequence). The CDR3 totals 15 residues. CDR3 amino acids: CASSLSTPRTHEQFF. The CDR3 DNA sequence: TGTGCCAGCAGTTTATCCACCCCCCGGACTCATGAGCAGTTCTTC.

This chain uses TRBV28 with TRBJ1-2, with 9 bases lining up with TRBD1. Germline CDR1 MDHEN, CDR2 SYDVKM. Trimming at V came to 3 bases and at J to 8 bases, leaving 13 bases not matched to a gene. The CDR3 totals 16 residues. CDR3 sequence: CASSLWDRVVLRGYTF. CDR3 DNA: TGTGCCAGCAGTTTGTGGGACAGGGTAGTTTTACGCGGCTACACCTTC.